The 2 T cell receptor beta chains in this list originate from one sample, sequenced in a study of T cell responses to AZD1222 COVID-19 vaccine. Only in-frame clones appear in the TCRdb table, and some are missing; sequencing was by immunoSEQ multiplex PCR. The table has 85,000 to 90,000 clones, approximately 89% seen once. The sequences come from peripheral blood, collected on day 0 of AZD1222 vaccination. The source of these receptors is an adult in good health.

J is TRBJ1-5 and V is TRBV30, with D unresolved. Trimming pared 1 base from V and 9 bases from J, leaving 13 bases between. The CDR3 length is 13 residues. Germline CDR1 is GTSNPN and CDR2 is SVGIG (reference sequence). CDR3 in DNA: TGTGCCTGGAGTGAGACACCCCGGACGCCCCAGCATTTT. Protein sequence: CAWSETPRTPQHF.

V gene TRBV11-2 combines with J gene TRBJ2-7; no definite D call. Looked up from germline, CDR1 is SGHAT and CDR2 is FQNNGV. CDR3 length equals 14 residues. Deletions cut 0 bases from V and 3 bases from J, with 9 bases between. This CDR3 is CASSLEGFSYEQYF. In DNA, the CDR3 is TGTGCCAGCAGCTTAGAGGGGTTCAGCTACGAGCAGTACTTC.